These 25 T cell receptor beta chains were sequenced from one sample in a study of CD4 T cells in relation to SARS-CoV-2 and coronaviruses. Profiled with immunoSEQ multiplex PCR; TCRdb holds only in-frame clones, not every one. The data hold 30,000 to 45,000 clones, with about 80% observed a single time. No antigen is known for these receptors. The specimen sequenced was naive CD4+ T cells from PBMCs, cultured in vitro. Noted subset: naive CD4+ T cells isolated by negative enrichment. The receptors originated from an adult with COVID-19.

Written as DNA, the CDR3 is TGTGCCAGTGGATCCGGGGGGGGCGACAATGAGCAGTTCTTC. It yields the protein CASGSGGGDNEQFF. This chain uses TRBV6-6 with TRBJ2-1; 8 bases match TRBD2. Germline CDR1 and CDR2: MNHNY and SVGAGI (reference sequence). With V trimmed by 9 bases and J by 5 bases, 9 bases remained unmatched. This CDR3 comprises 14 residues.

J is TRBJ1-6 and V is TRBV10-3; D not resolved. The CDR3 length is 14 residues. The V end lost 8 bases, the J end lost 7 bases, and 15 bases lay between the germline ends. Germline CDR1 ENHRY, CDR2 SYGVKD. DNA for the CDR3: TGTGCCATCCGCCGGGCCCCTGAAAATTCACCCCTCCACTTT. Translated: CAIRRAPENSPLHF.

The rearrangement joins TRBV6-1 to TRBJ2-7, with a weak D call TRBD2 (5 bases). This CDR3 is 13 amino acids long. V shed 2 bases and J shed 5 bases, with 10 bases lying between them. Germline V gene sequence: CDR1 MNHNS, CDR2 SASEGT. This CDR3 is CASSETAVNEQYF. CDR3 bases: TGTGCCAGCAGTGAAACAGCGGTTAACGAGCAGTACTTC.

This clone was detected only a few times. V gene TRBV9 combines with J gene TRBJ2-7; 9 bases map to TRBD2. Unmatched junction bases numbered 11, after V lost 4 bases and J lost 6 bases. The CDR3 is 15 amino acids. CDR1 is SGDLS and CDR2 is YYNGEE in the germline V gene. In DNA form, the CDR3 reads TGTGCCAGCAGCTACGGGGGCGGGAGGGCCCCCGAGCAGTACTTC. Protein sequence: CASSYGGGRAPEQYF.

The chain is built from TRBV6-5 and TRBJ1-6, with D maybe TRBD1 (6 bases). The CDR3 runs 13 residues. Germline values: CDR1 MNHEY, CDR2 SVGAGI. V was clipped by 6 bases and J by 8 bases, with 11 bases between them. CDR3 coding DNA: TGTGCCAGCAGACAAAACAGGGATTCACCCCTCCACTTT. Its translation: CASRQNRDSPLHF.

The rearrangement links TRBV27 to TRBJ2-7; D gene ambiguous. The CDR3 is made up of 14 amino acids. The germline V and J ends were trimmed by 4 bases and 0 bases, with 10 bases remaining between them. Germline CDR1 and CDR2: MNHEY and SMNVEV (reference sequence). Written as DNA, the CDR3 is TGTGCCAGCAGTTATACGTGGAGCTCCTACGAGCAGTACTTC. Its translation: CASSYTWSSYEQYF.

The chain carries TRBV12-3 or TRBV12-4 and TRBJ2-1; D is perhaps TRBD1 (5 bases). This CDR3 has 13 amino acids. Trimming stripped 2 bases from V and 9 bases from J, with 11 bases between. The CDR3 sequence is CASSLRTLSEQFF. The CDR3 DNA is TGTGCCAGCAGTTTAAGGACACTGAGTGAGCAGTTCTTC.

The chain has TRBV5-1 and TRBJ2-7; 7 bases map to TRBD1. Germline-derived CDR1 and CDR2 are SGHRS and YFSETQ. The CDR3 has 13 amino acids. V lost 2 bases and J lost 4; bases outside the gene matches: 3. CDR3 protein: CASSFGDRYEQYF. CDR3 coding DNA: TGCGCCAGCAGCTTTGGGGACAGATACGAGCAGTACTTC.

The chain combines TRBV12-3 or TRBV12-4 with TRBJ2-2, with D tentatively TRBD1 (5 bases). Trimming removed 7 bases from V and 6 bases from J, with 12 bases in between. The CDR3 is made up of 13 amino acids. CDR3 sequence (DNA): TGTGCCAGCACTCCCAGGGTCGCCGGGGAGCTGTTTTTT. Translation: CASTPRVAGELFF.

The V gene is TRBV11-2, the J gene TRBJ2-7; D uncertain. V lost 4 bases and J 3 bases, leaving 10 bases between the germline ends. CDR1 is SGHAT, CDR2 FQNNGV, per germline. The CDR3 runs 13 residues. CDR3 residues: CASSSPLFYEQYF. The CDR3 DNA reads as TGTGCCAGCAGCTCACCCCTCTTCTACGAGCAGTACTTC.

V usage is TRBV5-6 and J usage is TRBJ2-5; D tentatively reads TRBD1 or TRBD2 (6 bases each). V lost 4 bases and J lost 4, with 14 bases in between. CDR1 is SGHDT, CDR2 YYEEEE, per germline. This CDR3 is 14 amino acids long. The CDR3 here is CASSGRGASETQYF. CDR3 sequence (DNA): TGTGCCAGCAGCGGAAGGGGGGCCTCAGAGACCCAGTACTTC.

This chain uses TRBV6-5 with TRBJ1-1; no clear D gene. CDR1 and CDR2 (germline): MNHEY, SVGAGI. This CDR3 comprises 12 residues. CDR3 protein: CPSWRVNTEAFF. For the CDR3, the DNA is TGTCCTTCCTGGAGAGTGAACACTGAAGCTTTCTTT.

The chain recombines TRBV25-1 with TRBJ1-4, with D perhaps matching TRBD1 (6 bases). Per germline, CDR1 MGHDK and CDR2 SYGVNS. The CDR3 runs to 15 residues. V was cut by 4 bases and J by 5 bases, with 14 bases left in between. The CDR3: CASSGVQGGNEKLFF. DNA for the CDR3: TGTGCCAGCAGTGGAGTACAGGGTGGGAATGAAAAACTGTTTTTT.

This chain joins TRBV27 and TRBJ2-7; a possible D gene is TRBD2 (6 bases). Germline V gene sequence: CDR1 MNHEY, CDR2 SMNVEV (reference sequence). Between the trimmed V and J ends, which lost 5 bases and 5 bases, there was a span of 16 bases. The length of the CDR3 is 14 residues. DNA for the CDR3: TGTGCCAGCAGTACCCGACTAGGAGGGCACGAGCAGTACTTC. Its translation: CASSTRLGGHEQYF.

The chain recombines TRBV29-1 with TRBJ1-1; perhaps TRBD1 as D (6 bases). V was shortened by 1 base and J by 1 base, with 7 bases between the two germline ends. Per the germline V gene, CDR1 is SQVTM and CDR2 is ANQGSEA. CDR3 length: 13 amino acids. The CDR3, as DNA: TGCAGCGTTGAAGGGGGACAGAACACTGAAGCTTTCTTT. This codes for CSVEGGQNTEAFF. The full variable domain, completed using reference TRBV29-1 and TRBJ1-1, is SAVISQKPSRDICQRGTSLTIQCQVDSQVTMMFWYRQQPGQSLTLIATANQGSEATYESGFVIDKFPISRPNLTFSTLTVSNMSPEDSSIYLCSVEGGQNTEAFFGQGTRLTVV.

This clone appeared a single time. The chain joins TRBV24-1 to TRBJ2-2; D gene ambiguous. The CDR3 is 14 amino acids. Germline CDR1 is KGHDR and CDR2 is SFDVKD. Trimming took 0 bases from V and 7 from J, leaving 8 bases between them. CDR3 protein: CATSDLYGLGELFF. The CDR3 DNA is TGTGCCACCAGTGATTTGTACGGCCTCGGGGAGCTGTTTTTT.

The rearrangement uses TRBV24-1 and TRBJ2-3; 7 bases align to TRBD2. V was clipped by 3 bases and J by 0 bases; unmatched bases: 8. The V gene's germline CDR1 is KGHDR and CDR2 SFDVKD. CDR3 length: 17 amino acids. The CDR3 DNA reads as TGTGCCACCAGTGATAGCGGGACTTTTCTAAGCACAGATACGCAGTATTTT. Translated, it gives CATSDSGTFLSTDTQYF.

The chain uses TRBV27 and TRBJ2-7; 13 nucleotides align to TRBD2. The CDR3 is made up of 15 amino acids. The germline V gene has CDR1 MNHEY and CDR2 SMNVEV (reference sequence). The J segment lost 2 bases and the V segment lost 5 bases, leaving 3 bases of the junction unmatched. Here the CDR3 DNA reads TGTGCCAGCAGTCCGACTAGCGGGAGGACCTACGAGCAGTACTTC. The encoded protein is CASSPTSGRTYEQYF.

The J gene is TRBJ1-2, the V gene TRBV4-2; possible D gene TRBD1, 6 bases. Trimming pared 1 base from V and 6 bases from J, leaving 30 bases between. CDR3 length: 20 residues. The germline V gene encodes CDR1 LGHNA and CDR2 YNFKEQ. CDR3 coding DNA: TGTGCCAGCAGCCAAGGGTTCTACACTGCGGGGGGGCAGTTGACCGATGGCTACACCTTC. Protein: CASSQGFYTAGGQLTDGYTF.

A few counts support this clone. This sequence joins TRBV11-3 and TRBJ2-2, with TRBD2 matching 14 bases. J was trimmed by 1 base and V by 5 bases; bases with no gene match: 9. The CDR3 covers 19 residues. Germline V CDR1 and CDR2: SGHNT, YENEEA. This CDR3 reads CASSPGLAGEGRNTGELFF. CDR3 DNA: TGTGCCAGCAGCCCGGGACTAGCGGGAGAAGGGAGGAACACCGGGGAGCTGTTTTTT.

This clone was found a few times. The chain couples TRBV5-4 to TRBJ2-1, with 7 bases matching TRBD1. The germline gives CDR1 SGHNT, CDR2 YYREEE (reference sequence). The CDR3 consists of 13 residues. V shed 6 bases and J 4 bases; nucleotides not matched to a gene: 4. CDR3: CASNPTGYNEQFF. Written as DNA, the CDR3 is TGTGCCAGCAACCCGACAGGGTACAATGAGCAGTTCTTC.

The rearrangement joins TRBV7-9 to TRBJ2-1, with 7 bases matching TRBD2. The germline V gene encodes CDR1 SEHNR and CDR2 FQNEAQ (reference sequence). Trimming at V came to 5 bases and at J to 4 bases, leaving 11 bases not matched to a gene. There are 16 residues in the CDR3. The CDR3 region is CASSKSTSGKYNEQFF. The CDR3 DNA reads as TGTGCCAGCAGCAAGTCAACGAGCGGGAAGTACAATGAGCAGTTCTTC.

The rearrangement joins TRBV4-3 to TRBJ2-7, with D perhaps assigned TRBD1 or TRBD2 (6 bases each). The V gene's germline CDR1 is LGHNA and CDR2 YSLEER. The CDR3 totals 16 residues. Trimming took 0 bases from V and 4 from J, leaving 16 bases between them. The CDR3 sequence: CASSQEGDWQGYEQYF. CDR3 sequence (DNA): TGCGCCAGCAGCCAAGAGGGGGACTGGCAGGGGTACGAGCAGTACTTC.

Points on this clone: Within the sample, other DNA sequences also encode this same CDR3. V gene TRBV28 combines with J gene TRBJ2-3; the D is unclear. The germline V gene has CDR1 MDHEN and CDR2 SYDVKM. V lost 3 bases to trimming and J lost 1 base, with 2 bases between them. The CDR3 is 12 residues long. CDR3 sequence reads: CASSLGTDTQYF. CDR3 in DNA: TGTGCCAGCAGTTTGGGCACAGATACGCAGTATTTT.

The gene calls are TRBV5-4 and TRBJ1-2, with D unclear. This CDR3 has 12 amino acids. CDR1 is SGHNT, CDR2 YYREEE, per germline (reference sequence). V dropped 0 bases and J dropped 4 bases, with 4 bases sitting between them. CDR3 bases: TGTGCCAGCAGCTTGGAGGGCTATGGCTACACCTTC. Translation: CASSLEGYGYTF.